One sample yielded the 2 T cell receptor beta chains listed below, sequenced in a study of metastatic and nonmetastatic thyroid tumors. The entire patient cohort was treatment-naive prior to thyroid surgery. TCRdb re-called the PCR reads via MiXCR. The data hold about 24,000 clones, with more than 20% observed a single time. Source material: tumor tissue. The receptor source for this set is a male donor with papillary thyroid cancer or a benign thyroid nodule (not recorded which). Some clones in this sample may be carry-over from other donors' samples.

In this sample, this clone turned up a few times. A much larger clone lies one base from this, so it may be a read error. Other DNA sequences from this sample encode an identical CDR3 as well. The chain couples TRBV7-2 to TRBJ2-5; unclear D gene. Trimming shortened V by 3 bases and J by 5 bases, and 19 bases separated the two germline ends. The germline V gene has CDR1 SGHTA and CDR2 FQGNSA. This CDR3 contains 16 residues. CDR3 coding DNA: TGTGCCAGCAGCTTGGGTCCGCCGGATGGGCGTGAGACCCAGTACTTC. It specifies CASSLGPPDGRETQYF.

The chain recombines TRBV7-8 with TRBJ2-7; TRBD2 matches at 12 bases. J lost 4 bases, V lost 5 bases, and 6 bases had no gene match. From germline, CDR1 is SGHVS and CDR2 FQNEAQ. The CDR3 runs 15 residues. The CDR3 here is CASSGVTSGSYEQYF. The CDR3 nucleotides are TGTGCCAGCAGCGGGGTGACTAGCGGGAGTTACGAGCAGTACTTC.